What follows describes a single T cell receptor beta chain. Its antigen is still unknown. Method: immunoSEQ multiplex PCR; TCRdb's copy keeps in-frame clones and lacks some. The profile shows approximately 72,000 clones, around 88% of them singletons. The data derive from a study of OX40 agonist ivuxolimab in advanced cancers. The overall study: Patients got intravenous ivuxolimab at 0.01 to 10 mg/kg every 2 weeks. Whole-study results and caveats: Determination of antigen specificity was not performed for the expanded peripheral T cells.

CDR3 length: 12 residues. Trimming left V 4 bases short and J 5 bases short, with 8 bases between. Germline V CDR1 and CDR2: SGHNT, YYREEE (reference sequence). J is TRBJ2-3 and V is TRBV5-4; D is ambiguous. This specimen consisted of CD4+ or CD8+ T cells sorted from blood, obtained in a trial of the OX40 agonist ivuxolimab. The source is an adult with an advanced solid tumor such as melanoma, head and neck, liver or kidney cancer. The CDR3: CASSPSLDTQYF. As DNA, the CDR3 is TGTGCCAGCAGCCCCAGCTTAGATACGCAGTATTTT.